This T cell receptor (beta chain) was identified during a study of cytomegalovirus exposure and HLA in healthy donors. At the level of the study: The 130 or so validation repertoires, a later analysis reported, used the same platform as the 700 or so repertoires from the first cohort. Findings and caveats of the study: The study labeled 150 to 200 TCR beta chains cytomegalovirus-associated.

Separation from the approximately 710-subject first cohort characterized the roughly 130-subject validation cohort, to which the donors belonged. This clone appeared a single time. Its specificity is not known. This CDR3 spans 16 amino acids. CDR1 and CDR2 (germline): SGHRS, YFSETQ. The V gene lost 3 bases and the J gene lost 0 bases, with 15 bases spanning the gap. Sequencing used immunoSEQ multiplex PCR; TCRdb keeps in-frame clones, though not all of them. The sample holds about 160,000 clones, 80% to 90% seen once. The source of this sequence is a woman aged 25-40 years in good health and CMV-seronegative. Sequenced material: PBMCs. The rearrangement joins TRBV5-1 to TRBJ1-2, with a possible D match to TRBD1 (6 bases). Here the CDR3 DNA reads TGCGCCAGCAGCTACACCGGGACAAGGGCTAACTATGGCTACACCTTC. Translation: CASSYTGTRANYGYTF.